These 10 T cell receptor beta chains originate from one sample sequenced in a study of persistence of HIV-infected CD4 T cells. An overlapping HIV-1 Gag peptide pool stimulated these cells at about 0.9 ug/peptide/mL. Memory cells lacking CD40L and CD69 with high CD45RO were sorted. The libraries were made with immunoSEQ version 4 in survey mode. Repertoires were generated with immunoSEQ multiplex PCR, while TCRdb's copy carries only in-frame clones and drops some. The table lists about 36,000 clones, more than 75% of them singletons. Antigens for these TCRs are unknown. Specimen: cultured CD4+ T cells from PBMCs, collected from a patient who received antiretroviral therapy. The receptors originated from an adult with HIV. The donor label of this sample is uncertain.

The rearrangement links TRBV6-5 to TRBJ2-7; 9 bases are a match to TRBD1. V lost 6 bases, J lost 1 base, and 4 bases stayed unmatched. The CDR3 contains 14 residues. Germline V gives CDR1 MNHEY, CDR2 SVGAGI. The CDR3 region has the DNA TGTGCCAGCAGCCGGACAGGGGATTCCTACGAGCAGTACTTC. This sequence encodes CASSRTGDSYEQYF.

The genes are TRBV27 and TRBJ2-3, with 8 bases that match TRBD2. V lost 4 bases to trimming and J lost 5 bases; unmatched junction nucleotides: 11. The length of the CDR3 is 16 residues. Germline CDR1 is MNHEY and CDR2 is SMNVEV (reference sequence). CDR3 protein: CASSSWGAGGKDTQYF. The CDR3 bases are TGTGCCAGCAGTTCCTGGGGGGCGGGGGGTAAAGATACGCAGTATTTT.

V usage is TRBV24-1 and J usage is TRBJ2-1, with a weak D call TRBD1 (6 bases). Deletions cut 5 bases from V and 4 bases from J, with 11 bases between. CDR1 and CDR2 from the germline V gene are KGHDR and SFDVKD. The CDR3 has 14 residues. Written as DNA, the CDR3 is TGTGCCACCAGTGGGGGGCCCCAATACAATGAGCAGTTCTTC. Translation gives CATSGGPQYNEQFF.

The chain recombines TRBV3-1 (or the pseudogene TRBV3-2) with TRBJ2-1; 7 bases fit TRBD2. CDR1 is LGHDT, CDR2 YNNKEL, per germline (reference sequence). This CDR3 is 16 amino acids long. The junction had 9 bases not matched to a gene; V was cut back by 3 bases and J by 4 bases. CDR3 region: CASSQWGGGNYNEQFF. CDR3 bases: TGTGCCAGCAGCCAGTGGGGCGGGGGTAATTACAATGAGCAGTTCTTC.

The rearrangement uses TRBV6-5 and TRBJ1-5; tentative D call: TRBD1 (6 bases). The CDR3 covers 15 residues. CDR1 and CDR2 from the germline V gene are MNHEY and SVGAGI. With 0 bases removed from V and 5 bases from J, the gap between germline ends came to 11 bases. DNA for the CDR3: TGTGCCAGCAGTTACTCAGCAGGGGTCGATCAGCCCCAGCATTTT. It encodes CASSYSAGVDQPQHF.

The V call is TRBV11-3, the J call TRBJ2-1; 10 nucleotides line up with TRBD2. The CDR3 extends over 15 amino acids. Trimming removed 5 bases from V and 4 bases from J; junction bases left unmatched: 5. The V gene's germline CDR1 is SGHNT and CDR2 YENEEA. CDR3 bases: TGTGCCAGCAGCCGTACTAGCGGGGCGTACAATGAGCAGTTCTTC. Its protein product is CASSRTSGAYNEQFF.

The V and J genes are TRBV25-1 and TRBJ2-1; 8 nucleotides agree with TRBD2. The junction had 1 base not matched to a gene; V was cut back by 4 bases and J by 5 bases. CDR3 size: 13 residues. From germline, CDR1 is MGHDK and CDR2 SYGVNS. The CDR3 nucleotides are TGTGCCAGCAGTGTACTAGCGGACAATGAGCAGTTCTTC. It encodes CASSVLADNEQFF.

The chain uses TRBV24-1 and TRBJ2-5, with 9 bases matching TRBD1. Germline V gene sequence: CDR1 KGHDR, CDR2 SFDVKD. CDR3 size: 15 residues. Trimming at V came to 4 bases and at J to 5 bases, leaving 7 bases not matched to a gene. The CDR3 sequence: CATSERTGASETQYF. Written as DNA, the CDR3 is TGTGCCACCAGTGAGCGGACAGGGGCCTCGGAGACCCAGTACTTC.

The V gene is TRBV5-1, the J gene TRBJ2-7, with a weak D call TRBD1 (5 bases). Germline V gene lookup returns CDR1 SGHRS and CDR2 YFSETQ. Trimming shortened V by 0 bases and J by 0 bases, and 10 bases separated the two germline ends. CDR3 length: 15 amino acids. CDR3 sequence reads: CASSLGGASSYEQYF. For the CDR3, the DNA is TGCGCCAGCAGCTTGGGGGGCGCTAGCTCCTACGAGCAGTACTTC.

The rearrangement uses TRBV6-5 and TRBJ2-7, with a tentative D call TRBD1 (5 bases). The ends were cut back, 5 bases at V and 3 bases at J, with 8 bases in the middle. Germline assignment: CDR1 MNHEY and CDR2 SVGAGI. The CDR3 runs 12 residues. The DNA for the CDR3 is TGTGCCAGCAGTAATCAGGGCTACGAGCAGTACTTC. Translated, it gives CASSNQGYEQYF.